These T cell receptor beta chains were read from a single sample in a study of cytomegalovirus exposure and HLA in healthy donors. The table came from immunoSEQ multiplex PCR; TCRdb's copy has only in-frame clones and leaves some out. Among approximately 160,000 clones listed, roughly 83% were seen once. The sequenced material came from PBMCs. The source is a boy between 2 and 10 years old in good health and CMV-seronegative. The conserved cysteine and the conserved F or W are not part of the CDR3 here. The D gene is left open where the match is weak. Rows may omit the clone size; those that give it use once, few, many or a size class.

d_gene,abundance,v_gene,CDR3aa
TRBD1,.,TRBV2,ASSGTGSHYGYT
TRBD1,.,TRBV11-2,ASSLDRTGLPSYEQY
TRBD2,few,TRBV4-1,ASSQGLAGGTAKNIQY
TRBD2,.,TRBV4-2,ASSGMASGHYEQY
.,.,TRBV5-1,ASSSVAEYEQY
.,.,TRBV5-1,ASSLKTGPHYGYT
.,.,TRBV9,ASSAGGDTQY
.,.,TRBV7-9,ASSRGEGLPSTAF
TRBD2,once,TRBV19,ASSSTSDTDTQY
TRBD2,few,TRBV4-1,ATKFGSFAGDPTAGEQY
.,.,TRBV27,ASSFAGSYEQY
.,once,TRBV5-1,ASSFDRSGDEQY
TRBD1,.,TRBV2,ASKGTGEDEQF
.,once,TRBV6-5,ASSPASIGKNIQY
TRBD2,few,TRBV27,ASSQLGLAGASSYNEQF
TRBD2,.,TRBV7-9,ASSHSGNPFLEQF
TRBD2,.,TRBV7-6,ASSFLGLAGYNEQF
.,.,TRBV11-2,ASSLGQHTEAF
.,.,TRBV11-1,ASSLWVAGMNTEAF
.,.,TRBV6-6,ASSNYHTDTQY
TRBD1,.,TRBV28,ASSPTGVTGELF
TRBD1,few,TRBV6-1,ASRDRGIEKLF
.,.,TRBV19,ASSIEPGETQY
.,.,TRBV5-4,ASSADGDGAEAF
TRBD2,once,TRBV27,ASSSSGSMTDTQY
TRBD1,once,TRBV27,ASTSGTGPDTQY
.,.,TRBV7-2,ASSFYRSSYEQY
.,once,TRBV5-1,ASSLFRGKTDTQY
.,.,TRBV5-6,ASSLTLPNEQF
.,.,TRBV29-1,SAATDYGYT
TRBD1,.,TRBV7-8,ASSLATGNSYEQY
TRBD1,.,TRBV29-1,SVERDRDTRAF
.,few,TRBV5-4,ASSMDSGTNTEAF
TRBD1,.,TRBV14,ASSFFGTGYYEQY
.,once,TRBV5-1,ASSRFDSGYAGAGELF
.,.,TRBV6-1,ASSDPGGRETQY
TRBD2,once,TRBV6-1,ASRTSGQETQY
.,.,TRBV7-9,ASSDSLLKQY
TRBD2,.,TRBV27,ASRDRLAGGTDTQY
.,.,TRBV6-1,ASSEFLEGNTIY
.,.,TRBV2,ASSVTAYGYT
TRBD2,.,TRBV2,ACRDYLSTDTQY
.,.,TRBV7-9,ASSLFGGTDFDEQY
TRBD2,.,TRBV2,ASSSPGLAAYEQY
TRBD2,.,TRBV10-2,ASSDKGLENEQF
.,.,TRBV27,ASSSTREPPRPYEQY
TRBD2,once,TRBV5-6,ASSESGRRGNEQF
.,few,TRBV25-1,ASTRGRGAMGSNEKLF
TRBD2,.,TRBV7-6,ASSLNRLAGASGELF
TRBD2,.,TRBV6-1,ASSGSRLAGATDTQY
.,.,TRBV5-1,ASSSPLGRAASYEQY
TRBD1,.,TRBV12-5,ASGQWTGLKTQY
TRBD1,.,TRBV4-1,ASSSRTGPLIPRGYT
TRBD1,.,TRBV6-6,ASSWDSSNQPQH
TRBD2,once,TRBV7-2,ASSSRLAGVEEQF
.,.,TRBV6-5,ASSYGPGLVYEQY
.,.,TRBV5-6,ASSYPGGGEQF